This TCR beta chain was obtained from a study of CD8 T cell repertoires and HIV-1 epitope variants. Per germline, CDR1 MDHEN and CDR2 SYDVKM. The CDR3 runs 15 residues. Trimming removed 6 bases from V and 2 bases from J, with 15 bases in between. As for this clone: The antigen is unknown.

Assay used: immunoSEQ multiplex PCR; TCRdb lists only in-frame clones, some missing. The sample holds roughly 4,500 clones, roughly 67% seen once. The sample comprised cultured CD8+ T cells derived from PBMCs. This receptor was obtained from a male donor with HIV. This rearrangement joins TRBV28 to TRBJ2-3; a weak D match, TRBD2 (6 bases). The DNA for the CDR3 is TGTGCCAGCAGACGCGGGACTTACTACACAGATACGCAGTATTTT. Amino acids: CASRRGTYYTDTQYF. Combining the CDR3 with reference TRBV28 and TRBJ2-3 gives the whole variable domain DVKVTQSSRYLVKRTGEKVFLECVQDMDHENMFWYRQDPGLGLRLIYFSYDVKMKEKGDIPEGYSVSREKKERFSLILESASTNQTSMYLCASRRGTYYTDTQYFGPGTRLTVL.